The 14 T cell receptor beta chains listed next were all sequenced from one sample in a study of beta chain features in type 1 diabetes (dated by TCRdb to 2016 to 2018). Libraries came from the immunoSEQ multiplex PCR assay. The entire amount of isolated RNA was reverse transcribed using the High Capacity cDNA Reverse Transcription Kit, so the sequenced TCRB transcripts were expressed ones. The table was pulled from immuneACCESS by TCRdb, which kept in-frame rearrangements only. Such tables lose some clones; where checked, under half of the loss comes from unresolved V genes, and the rest has no known cause. The sample includes hundreds of thousands of clones, with roughly an eighth observed a single time. Roughly 0.04% of the sample goes to the ten largest clones. The study at large found these results: A moderate but significant shortening of TCRB CDR3 length was observed in type 1 diabetes patients in all four CD4+ subsets.

Antigen specificity for these receptors is unknown. Source material: naive CD4+ T cells from blood. The cell subset or site label here, explained by the study, means: true naive CD4+ T cells. The origin of the receptors is a man aged 18 to 29 with type 1 diabetes.

This clone was seen a few times. V gene TRBV9 combines with J gene TRBJ2-5; 7 nucleotides align to TRBD1. Germline assignment: CDR1 SGDLS and CDR2 YYNGEE. The trim removed 4 bases at V and 4 bases at J, leaving 4 bases unmatched. CDR3 length: 13 residues. CDR3: CASSLNRGETQYF. DNA for the CDR3: TGTGCCAGCAGCCTAAACAGGGGAGAGACCCAGTACTTC.

This clone was observed a handful of times. This sequence joins TRBV7-9 and TRBJ2-5, with D unclear. CDR1 SEHNR and CDR2 FQNEAQ come from the germline V gene (reference sequence). V dropped 4 bases and J dropped 5 bases, with 20 bases sitting between them. This CDR3 is 16 amino acids long. The CDR3 spells CASSSTVRGPQETQYF. The DNA of the CDR3 is TGTGCCAGCAGCTCAACGGTTAGAGGACCCCAGGAGACCCAGTACTTC. Combining the CDR3 with reference TRBV7-9 and TRBJ2-5 gives the whole variable domain DTGVSQNPRHKITKRGQNVTFRCDPISEHNRLYWYRQTLGQGPEFLTYFQNEAQLEKSRLLSDRFSAERPKGSFSTLEIQRTEQGDSAMYLCASSSTVRGPQETQYFGPGTRLLVL.

There are a few counts of this clone. The genes are TRBV5-1 and TRBJ2-1, with 8 bases aligning to TRBD2. J lost 6 bases, V lost 0 bases, and 5 bases had no gene match. The CDR3 contains 15 residues. In germline, CDR1 is SGHRS, CDR2 YFSETQ. The CDR3, as DNA: TGCGCCAGCAGCTTGGACGGCGGGAGGAGCAATGAGCAGTTCTTC. Translation: CASSLDGGRSNEQFF.

V is TRBV29-1 and J is TRBJ2-4, with D perhaps assigned TRBD1 or TRBD2 (5 bases each). The V end was cut by 7 bases, the J end by 0 bases, with 10 bases between. Germline CDR1 SQVTM, CDR2 ANQGSEA. This CDR3 contains 13 residues. The CDR3 loop reads CSGGDEAKNIQYF. Here the CDR3 DNA reads TGCAGCGGTGGGGACGAAGCCAAAAACATTCAGTACTTC.

To note about this clone: Different DNA sequences within this sample yield the same CDR3. The V call is TRBV7-9, the J call TRBJ1-1; 9 positions agree with TRBD1. The CDR3 is made up of 11 amino acids. CDR1 is SEHNR, CDR2 FQNEAQ, per germline (reference sequence). Trimming took 3 bases from V and 10 from J; bases not matched to a gene: 0. The CDR3 loop reads CASSLDRGAFF. The CDR3, as DNA: TGTGCCAGCAGCTTGGACAGGGGAGCTTTCTTT.

Worth noting for this clone: Other DNA sequences in the sample encode the same CDR3. This chain joins TRBV30 and TRBJ1-6, with a possible D match to TRBD1 (6 bases). V lost 3 bases and J lost 7, with 7 bases in between. The CDR3 has 12 amino acids. The germline gives CDR1 GTSNPN, CDR2 SVGIG (reference sequence). As DNA, the CDR3 is TGTGCCTGGAGACAGGGAAATTCACCCCTCCACTTT. Its protein is CAWRQGNSPLHF.

This clone was counted only a few times. This rearrangement joins TRBV7-2 to TRBJ1-2; D is uncertain. The length of the CDR3 is 14 residues. Germline CDR1 reads SGHTA; CDR2 reads FQGNSA. Between the trimmed V and J ends, which lost 4 bases and 8 bases, there was a span of 17 bases. The CDR3 bases are TGTGCCAGCAGCTCCCCCCCGGGAGGAGGGGGCTACACCTTC. Protein: CASSSPPGGGGYTF.

This clone has just a few counts. In DNA, the CDR3 is TGTGCCAGCAGTCCCATGACGGATTATAGCAATCAGCCCCAGCATTTT. Protein: CASSPMTDYSNQPQHF. The chain uses TRBV28 and TRBJ1-5; D is ambiguous. The CDR3 is 16 residues long. V lost 5 bases, J lost 0 bases, and 14 bases lay in between. Germline values: CDR1 MDHEN, CDR2 SYDVKM.

V is TRBV6-1 and J is TRBJ2-7; D is possibly TRBD1 or TRBD2 (5 bases each). V was pared by 5 bases and J by 3 bases, with 14 bases between. The CDR3 contains 14 residues. The germline V gene has CDR1 MNHNS and CDR2 SASEGT. This CDR3 is CASSLREGVYEQYF. In nucleotides, the CDR3 is TGTGCCAGCAGTTTACGGGAAGGGGTCTACGAGCAGTACTTC.

The chain employs TRBV5-1 and TRBJ1-5, with D hard to call. Trimming took off 4 bases at V and 4 bases at J, with 12 bases between the two ends. Germline V gene data show CDR1 as SGHRS and CDR2 as YFSETQ. There are 14 residues in the CDR3. The CDR3 reads CASSPGNPNQPQHF. CDR3 bases: TGCGCCAGCAGCCCTGGAAATCCAAATCAGCCCCAGCATTTT. Using reference TRBV5-1 and TRBJ1-5 for the parts outside the CDR3, the full variable domain is KAGVTQTPRYLIKTRGQQVTLSCSPISGHRSVSWYQQTPGQGLQFLFEYFSETQRNKGNFPGRFSGRQFSNSRSEMNVSTLELGDSALYLCASSPGNPNQPQHFGDGTRLSIL.

The chain carries TRBV5-6 and TRBJ2-3; D is undetermined. In germline, CDR1 is SGHDT, CDR2 YYEEEE. The germline V and J ends were trimmed by 2 bases and 5 bases, with 15 bases remaining between them. The CDR3 has 15 amino acids. The CDR3 is CASSLIGSMGDTQYF. The DNA for the CDR3 is TGTGCCAGCAGCTTAATCGGGTCTATGGGAGATACGCAGTATTTT.

This clone was counted a few times. The genes are TRBV30 and TRBJ2-5; no firm D call. With 4 bases removed from V and 5 bases from J, the gap between germline ends came to 17 bases. The CDR3 is 14 amino acids. The V gene's germline CDR1 is GTSNPN and CDR2 SVGIG (reference sequence). The CDR3 region is CAWTATRLRETQYF. The DNA of the CDR3 is TGTGCCTGGACGGCCACCCGCCTACGTGAGACCCAGTACTTC.

In this sample, this clone turned up a few times. The CDR3 DNA is TGCAGCGTTGAATTGCAGGATGACGGCTACACCTTC. Amino acids: CSVELQDDGYTF. The rearrangement links TRBV29-1 to TRBJ1-2; D not resolved. Trimming stripped 2 bases from V and 8 bases from J, with 12 bases between. The CDR3 sequence is 12 residues long. Germline lookup yields CDR1 SQVTM and CDR2 ANQGSEA.

This clone was recorded a few times. The rearrangement uses TRBV29-1 and TRBJ2-1, with unresolved D. The CDR3 is 13 amino acids. Trimming removed 8 bases at V and 8 bases at J, with 19 bases between. Germline lookup yields CDR1 SQVTM and CDR2 ANQGSEA. The CDR3 reads CSLSYGAFDEQFF. The CDR3 nucleotides are TGCAGCCTTTCGTATGGCGCCTTTGATGAGCAGTTCTTC.